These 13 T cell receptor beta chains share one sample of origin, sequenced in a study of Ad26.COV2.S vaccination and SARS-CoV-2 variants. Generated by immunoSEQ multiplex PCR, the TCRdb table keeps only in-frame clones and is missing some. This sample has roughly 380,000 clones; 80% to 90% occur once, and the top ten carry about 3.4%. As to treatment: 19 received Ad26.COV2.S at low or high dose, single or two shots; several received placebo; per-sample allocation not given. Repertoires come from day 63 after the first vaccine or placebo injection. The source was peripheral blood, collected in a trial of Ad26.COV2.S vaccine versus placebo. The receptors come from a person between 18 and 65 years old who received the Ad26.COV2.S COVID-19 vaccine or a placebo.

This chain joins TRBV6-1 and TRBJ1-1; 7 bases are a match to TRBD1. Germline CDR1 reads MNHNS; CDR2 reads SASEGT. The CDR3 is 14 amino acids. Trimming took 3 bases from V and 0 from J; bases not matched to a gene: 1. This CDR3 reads CASSEGQLNTEAFF. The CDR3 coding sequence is TGTGCCAGCAGTGAGGGACAGTTGAACACTGAAGCTTTCTTT.

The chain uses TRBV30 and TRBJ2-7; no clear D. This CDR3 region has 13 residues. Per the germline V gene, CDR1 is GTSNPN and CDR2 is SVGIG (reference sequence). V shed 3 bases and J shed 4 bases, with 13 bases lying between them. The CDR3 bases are TGTGCCTGGAGGACGCCCCCCTATTACGAGCAGTACTTC. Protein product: CAWRTPPYYEQYF.

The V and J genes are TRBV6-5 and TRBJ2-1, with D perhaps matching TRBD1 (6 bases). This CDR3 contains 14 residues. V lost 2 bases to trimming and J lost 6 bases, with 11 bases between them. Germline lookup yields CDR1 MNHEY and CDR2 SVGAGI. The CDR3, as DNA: TGTGCCAGCAGTTACGCCGACAGGCTCAATGAGCAGTTCTTC. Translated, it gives CASSYADRLNEQFF.

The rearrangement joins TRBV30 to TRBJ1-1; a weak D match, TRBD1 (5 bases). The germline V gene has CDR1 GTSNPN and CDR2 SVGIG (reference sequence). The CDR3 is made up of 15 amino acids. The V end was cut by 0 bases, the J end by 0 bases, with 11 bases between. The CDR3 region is CAWSVRGRMNTEAFF. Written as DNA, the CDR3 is TGTGCCTGGAGTGTAAGGGGACGGATGAACACTGAAGCTTTCTTT.

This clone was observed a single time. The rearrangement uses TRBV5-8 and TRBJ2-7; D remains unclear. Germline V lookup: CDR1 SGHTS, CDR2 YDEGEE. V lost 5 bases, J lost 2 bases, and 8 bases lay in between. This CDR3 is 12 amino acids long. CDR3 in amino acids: CASSGIAYEQYF. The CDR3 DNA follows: TGTGCCAGCAGTGGCATTGCCTACGAGCAGTACTTC.

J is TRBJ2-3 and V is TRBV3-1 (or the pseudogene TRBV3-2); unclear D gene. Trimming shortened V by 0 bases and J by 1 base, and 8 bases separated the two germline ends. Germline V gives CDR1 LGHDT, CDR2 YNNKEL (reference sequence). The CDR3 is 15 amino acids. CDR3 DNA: TGTGCCAGCAGCCAAGATGCAAGCGGCACAGATACGCAGTATTTT. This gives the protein CASSQDASGTDTQYF.

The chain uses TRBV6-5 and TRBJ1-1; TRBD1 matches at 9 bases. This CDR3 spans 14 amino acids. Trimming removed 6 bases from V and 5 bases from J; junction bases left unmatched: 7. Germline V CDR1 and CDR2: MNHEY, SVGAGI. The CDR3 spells CASSEGQGMTEAFF. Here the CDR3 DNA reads TGTGCCAGCAGCGAGGGACAGGGTATGACTGAAGCTTTCTTT.

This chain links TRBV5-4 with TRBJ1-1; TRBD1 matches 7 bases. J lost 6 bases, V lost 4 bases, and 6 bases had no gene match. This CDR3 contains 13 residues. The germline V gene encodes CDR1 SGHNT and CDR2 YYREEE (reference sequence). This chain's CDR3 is CASSNQGGAEAFF. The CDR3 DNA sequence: TGTGCCAGCAGCAACCAGGGGGGTGCTGAAGCTTTCTTT.

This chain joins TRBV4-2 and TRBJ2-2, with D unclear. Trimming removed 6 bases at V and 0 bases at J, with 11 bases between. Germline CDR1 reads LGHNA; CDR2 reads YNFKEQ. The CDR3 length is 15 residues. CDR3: CASSSVAANTGELFF. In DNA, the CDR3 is TGTGCCAGCAGTTCAGTAGCAGCGAACACCGGGGAGCTGTTTTTT.

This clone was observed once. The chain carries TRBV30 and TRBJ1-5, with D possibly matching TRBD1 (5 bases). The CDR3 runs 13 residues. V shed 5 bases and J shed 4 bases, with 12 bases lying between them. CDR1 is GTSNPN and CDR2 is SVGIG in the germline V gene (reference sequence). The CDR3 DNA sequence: TGTGCCTGGGGAGCTGGGGCAAATCAGCCCCAGCATTTT. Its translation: CAWGAGANQPQHF. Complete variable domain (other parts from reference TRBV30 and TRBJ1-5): SQTIHQWPATLVQPVGSPLSLECTVEGTSNPNLYWYRQAAGRGLQLLFYSVGIGQISSEVPQNLSASRPQDRQFILSSKKLLLSDSGFYLCAWGAGANQPQHFGDGTRLSIL.

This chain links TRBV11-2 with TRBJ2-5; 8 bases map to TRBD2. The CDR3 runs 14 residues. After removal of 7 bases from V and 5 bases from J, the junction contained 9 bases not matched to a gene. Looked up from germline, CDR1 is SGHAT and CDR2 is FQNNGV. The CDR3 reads CASKVPGGRETQYF. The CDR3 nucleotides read TGTGCCAGCAAAGTTCCGGGGGGGCGGGAGACCCAGTACTTC.

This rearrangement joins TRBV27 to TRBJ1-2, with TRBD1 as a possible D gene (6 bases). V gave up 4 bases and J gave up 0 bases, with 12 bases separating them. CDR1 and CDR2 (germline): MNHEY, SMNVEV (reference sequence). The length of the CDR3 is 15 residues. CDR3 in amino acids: CASSWGQPTNYGYTF. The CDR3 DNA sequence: TGTGCCAGCAGTTGGGGGCAGCCTACTAACTATGGCTACACCTTC.

The CDR3 protein is CASSLDEGRNEQFF. The CDR3, as DNA: TGTGCCAGCAGCTTAGATGAGGGGCGGAATGAGCAGTTCTTC. The V call is TRBV11-3, the J call TRBJ2-1, with D perhaps given as TRBD1 or TRBD2 (5 bases each). This CDR3 region has 14 residues. V lost 0 bases, J lost 7 bases, and 10 bases lay in between. The germline V gene has CDR1 SGHNT and CDR2 YENEEA.